This T cell receptor beta chain was identified during a study of T-cell reconstitution after alpha-beta-depleted transplantation in children. Germline V gives CDR1 SGHNT, CDR2 YENEEA. Deletions cut 0 bases from V and 7 bases from J, with 7 bases between. The CDR3 consists of 13 residues. Preparation of the TCRbeta library was carried out with unique molecular identifiers. Each CDR3 protein is one row after TCRdb ran MiXCR on the PCR reads. The table has 250,000 to 400,000 distinct CDR3 sequences, approximately 23% seen once. This chain links TRBV11-3 with TRBJ1-5; D remains ambiguous. This specimen consisted of PBMCs, mostly from graft donor cells, obtained 180 days after TCRalphabeta/CD19-depleted stem cell transplant. The sequence derives from a male patient younger than 18 who had a stem cell transplant for acute lymphoblastic leukemia, so the T cells may come from the graft donor. Written as DNA, the CDR3 is TGTGCCAGCAGCTTAGATTCTGTACAGCCCCAGCATTTT. Protein: CASSLDSVQPQHF.